The 13 T cell receptor beta chains presented below share a single source sample, sequenced in a study of molecular identifiers for immune sequencing clone quantification. TCRdb re-called the PCR reads with MiXCR, one entry per CDR3 protein. This table holds more than 300,000 distinct CDR3 sequences, 20% to 25% found once. Sequencing input: naive CD8+ T cells from blood, with Jurkat cell RNA spiked in. Subset meaning: FACS-sorted CD8+CD4-CCR7+CD45RA+ naive T cells. Receptor source: a human donor in good health. Some libraries in this study had Jurkat cell RNA spiked in.

This clonotype was detected a few times. The chain employs TRBV28 and TRBJ2-7; D remains ambiguous. The CDR3 spans 15 residues. The V gene's germline CDR1 is MDHEN and CDR2 SYDVKM. With 2 bases removed from V and 0 bases from J, the gap between germline ends came to 11 bases. CDR3 region: CASSLGPQASYEQYF. CDR3 bases: TGTGCCAGCAGTTTAGGGCCTCAGGCCTCCTACGAGCAGTACTTC.

Comment on this clonotype: Sequence at one end of the junction differs from germline and may be a read error. J is TRBJ1-4 and V is TRBV19; a possible D gene is TRBD1 (5 bases). Per germline, CDR1 LNHDA and CDR2 SQIVND (reference sequence). The CDR3 has 14 residues. CDR3 sequence reads: CANSSGTAFDGLFF. CDR3 coding DNA: TGTGCCAATAGTAGCGGGACGGCTTTCGACGGACTGTTTTTT. Together with reference TRBV19 and TRBJ1-4, the CDR3 gives the full variable domain: DGGITQSPKYLFRKEGQNVTLSCEQNLNHDAMYWYRQDPGQGLRLIYYSQIVNDFQKGDIAEGYSVSREKKESFPLTVTSAQKNPTAFYLCANSSGTAFDGLFFGSGTQLSVL.

This clonotype showed up many times. The rearrangement links TRBV4-3 to TRBJ2-7, with TRBD2 matching 7 bases. This CDR3 region has 16 residues. V lost 0 bases, J lost 2 bases, and 7 bases stayed unmatched. From germline, CDR1 is LGHNA and CDR2 YSLEER. DNA for the CDR3: TGCGCCAGCAGCCAAGACTATAGCCTAGCGGCCTACGAGCAGTACTTC. Protein: CASSQDYSLAAYEQYF.

This clonotype came up many times. The chain recombines TRBV2 with TRBJ2-3, with D unresolved. CDR1 is SNHLY and CDR2 is FYNNEI in the germline V gene. This CDR3 spans 14 amino acids. The V and J ends lost 4 bases and 2 bases respectively, with 10 bases between them. For the CDR3, the DNA is TGTGCCAGCAGTGGTAGTTCTAACACAGATACGCAGTATTTT. Its protein product is CASSGSSNTDTQYF.

In regard to this clonotype: This could be a read error, since a much larger clone is one nucleotide away. The rearrangement uses TRBV7-9 and TRBJ2-5; no definite D call. This CDR3 spans 14 amino acids. The germline V gene has CDR1 SEHNR and CDR2 FQNEAQ (reference sequence). V shed 11 bases and J shed 0 bases, with 16 bases lying between them. The CDR3 loop is CAVSENTDQETQYF. For the CDR3, the DNA is TGTGCCGTGAGCGAGAACACCGACCAAGAGACCCAGTACTTC.

This clonotype was detected ten times or more. The V call is TRBV4-1, the J call TRBJ1-1; 9 bases are a match to TRBD1. There are 17 residues in the CDR3. Looked up from germline, CDR1 is MGHRA and CDR2 is YSYEKL. V gave up 2 bases and J gave up 0 bases; unmatched junction bases: 7. CDR3 sequence: CASSQTGQGSMNTEAFF. In nucleotides, the CDR3 is TGCGCCAGCAGCCAAACGGGACAGGGCTCCATGAACACTGAAGCTTTCTTT.

In its sample, this clonotype was seen a few times. The genes are TRBV4-3 and TRBJ2-7; D is possibly TRBD1 or TRBD2 (5 bases each). The CDR3 length is 16 residues. The germline CDR1 and CDR2 sequences are LGHNA and YSLEER. V lost 0 bases and J 0 bases, leaving 12 bases between the germline ends. The CDR3 DNA is TGCGCCAGCAGCCAAGAAATCCGGGGACGCTCCTACGAGCAGTACTTC. Translation gives CASSQEIRGRSYEQYF.

In this sample, this clonotype turned up many times. The chain employs TRBV5-6 and TRBJ2-3; D might be TRBD2 (6 bases). Germline V gene data show CDR1 as SGHDT and CDR2 as YYEEEE. This CDR3 spans 16 amino acids. Trimming removed 0 bases from V and 0 bases from J, with 11 bases in between. This CDR3 is CASSLATSSSTDTQYF. Written as DNA, the CDR3 is TGTGCCAGCAGCTTGGCCACTAGCAGTAGCACAGATACGCAGTATTTT.

The chain links TRBV11-3 to TRBJ1-1; weak D call: TRBD1 (5 bases). The CDR3 loop spans 15 amino acids. The V and J ends lost 0 bases and 2 bases respectively, with 10 bases between them. The V gene's germline CDR1 is SGHNT and CDR2 YENEEA. The CDR3: CASSLDGRANTEAFF. DNA for the CDR3: TGTGCCAGCAGCTTAGATGGCAGGGCTAACACTGAAGCTTTCTTT.

As to this clonotype: A single base separates this from a much larger clone, so it may be a read error. The chain carries TRBV6-6 and TRBJ2-5; the D gene is possibly TRBD1 (5 bases). The CDR3 covers 11 residues. Germline V gene sequence: CDR1 MNHNY, CDR2 SVGAGI (reference sequence). The CDR3 DNA sequence: TGTGCCGGCAGGGAACAAGAGACCCAGTACTTC. This codes for CAGREQETQYF.

CDR3 residues: CASSLPTGDQPQHF. The CDR3 DNA sequence: TGTGCCAGCAGCTTGCCCACAGGAGATCAGCCCCAGCATTTT. This chain uses TRBV7-2 with TRBJ1-5; maybe TRBD1 (5 bases). CDR3 length equals 14 residues. V was cut by 3 bases and J by 5 bases, with 11 bases left in between. Per germline, CDR1 SGHTA and CDR2 FQGNSA.

This clonotype was seen only a few times. The genes are TRBV7-2 and TRBJ2-1; tentative D call: TRBD1 (6 bases). The CDR3 loop spans 14 amino acids. Germline V gene data show CDR1 as SGHTA and CDR2 as FQGNSA. V was trimmed by 7 bases and J by 8 bases, leaving 18 bases between them. CDR3 sequence: CASNSLYRADEQFF. Written as DNA, the CDR3 is TGTGCCAGCAACTCCCTCTACAGGGCAGATGAGCAGTTCTTC.

This clonotype was seen ten or more times. The V and J genes are TRBV4-1 and TRBJ1-1; D call uncertain. Trimming pared 1 base from V and 1 base from J, leaving 7 bases between. This CDR3 comprises 14 residues. The V gene's germline CDR1 is MGHRA and CDR2 YSYEKL. CDR3 region: CASSQVQPNTEAFF. In nucleotides, the CDR3 is TGCGCCAGCAGCCAAGTCCAGCCGAACACTGAAGCTTTCTTT.